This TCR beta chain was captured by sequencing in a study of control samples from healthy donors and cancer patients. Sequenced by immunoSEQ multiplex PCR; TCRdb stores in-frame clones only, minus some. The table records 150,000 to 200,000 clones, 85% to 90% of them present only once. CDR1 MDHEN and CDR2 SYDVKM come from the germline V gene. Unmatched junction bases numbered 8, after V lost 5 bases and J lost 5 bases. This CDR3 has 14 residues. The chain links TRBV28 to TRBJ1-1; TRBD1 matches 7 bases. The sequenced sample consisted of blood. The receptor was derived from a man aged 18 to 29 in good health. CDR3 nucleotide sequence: TGTGCCAGCAGTACCTCGGACAGGCCGACTGAAGCTTTCTTT. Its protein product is CASSTSDRPTEAFF.